This entry concerns a single TCR beta chain. Its antigen is undetermined. Sequencing used cDNA as its template, made by extracting RNA and reverse transcribing it. Only in-frame clones appear in the TCRdb table, and some are missing; sequencing was by immunoSEQ multiplex PCR. The sample shows over 150,000 clones, approximately 53% of them seen only once. These data are taken from a study of CD8+ T cells in alopecia areata. The treatment was: oral pan-JAK inhibitor, 5-10 mg twice daily. Germline V gene lookup returns CDR1 SEHNR and CDR2 FQNEAQ (reference sequence). Trimming took 4 bases from V and 1 from J, leaving 6 bases between them. This CDR3 spans 13 amino acids. Study outcomes and limitations: Normal scalp had lower clonality than lesional scalp, with alopecia totalis/universalis lesions showing this most strongly. Whereas mice showed it more clearly, TCR sharing across patients was murkier, possibly because of HLA.

The sequencing used CD8+ T cells sorted from blood, collected at week 24, from a patient treated with tofacitinib. The V and J genes are TRBV7-9 and TRBJ2-3; D remains unclear. This clonotype was obtained from a human donor with alopecia areata. The CDR3, as DNA: TGTGCCAGCAGCTCTAGGGGCACAGATACGCAGTATTTT. Protein product: CASSSRGTDTQYF. The full variable domain, in which reference TRBV7-9 and TRBJ2-3 provide the parts outside the CDR3, is DTGVSQNPRHKITKRGQNVTFRCDPISEHNRLYWYRQTLGQGPEFLTYFQNEAQLEKSRLLSDRFSAERPKGSFSTLEIQRTEQGDSAMYLCASSSRGTDTQYFGPGTRLTVL.